Below, 20 T cell receptor beta chains from the same sample are listed, as sequenced in a study of PD-1 blockade in classical Hodgkin lymphoma. Time point given: cycle 4 day 1 (C4D1), after more than five weeks of nivolumab. Brentuximab vedotin exposure varied among the patients, all of whom had relapsed after autologous stem cell transplantation. Sequencing used immunoSEQ multiplex PCR; TCRdb keeps in-frame clones, though not all of them. The table records 7,000 or so clones, 76% of them present only once. The sample in question was peripheral blood mononuclear cells (PBMCs), obtained before the fourth cycle of nivolumab. Receptors originate from a human donor with classical Hodgkin lymphoma.

This chain connects TRBV11-2 to TRBJ2-2, with 7 bases identical to TRBD2. After removal of 1 base from V and 3 bases from J, the junction contained 11 bases not matched to a gene. CDR3 length equals 18 residues. Germline V lookup: CDR1 SGHAT, CDR2 FQNNGV. The CDR3 is CASSLGVGSGIHTGELFF. CDR3 sequence (DNA): TGTGCCAGCAGCTTAGGAGTTGGGAGCGGGATCCACACCGGGGAGCTGTTTTTT.

As DNA, the CDR3 is TGTGCCAGCAGCTTCGAGGCAAGGGCCAAAAACATTCAGTACTTC. Its translation: CASSFEARAKNIQYF. The V and J genes are TRBV7-2 and TRBJ2-4; D unclear. V lost 3 bases and J 1 base, leaving 10 bases between the germline ends. Germline CDR1 SGHTA, CDR2 FQGNSA. This CDR3 region has 15 residues.

This clone was observed a few times. The V gene is TRBV13, the J gene TRBJ2-7; 10 nucleotides line up with TRBD2. The CDR3 is 16 amino acids. After removal of 5 bases from V and 2 bases from J, the junction contained 9 bases not matched to a gene. Germline V CDR1 and CDR2: PRHDT, FYEKMQ (reference sequence). The CDR3 bases are TGTGCCAGCAGCCCCAAGCAGCTAGCGGGAGCCTACGAGCAGTACTTC. Amino acid sequence: CASSPKQLAGAYEQYF.

This sequence joins TRBV19 and TRBJ2-7; 9 bases are shared with TRBD2. CDR1 and CDR2 (germline): LNHDA, SQIVND (reference sequence). V was clipped by 8 bases and J by 3 bases; unmatched bases: 11. The CDR3 totals 15 residues. The CDR3 loop reads CASGNLGTSIYEQYF. The CDR3 nucleotides read TGTGCCAGTGGTAACCTCGGGACTAGCATCTACGAGCAGTACTTC.

The chain carries TRBV19 and TRBJ2-7, with TRBD2 matching 7 bases. The CDR3 covers 15 residues. Trimming at V came to 4 bases and at J to 3 bases, leaving 9 bases not matched to a gene. Per the germline V gene, CDR1 is LNHDA and CDR2 is SQIVND (reference sequence). The CDR3 bases are TGTGCCAGTAGTAGCGGGACTACTAGTATCTACGAGCAGTACTTC. It codes for CASSSGTTSIYEQYF.

The gene calls are TRBV5-4 and TRBJ1-2; D might be TRBD1 (6 bases). Trimming removed 2 bases from V and 3 bases from J, with 11 bases in between. The germline V gene has CDR1 SGHNT and CDR2 YYREEE (reference sequence). The CDR3 covers 14 residues. The CDR3 region is CASSFSGGDYGYTF. The DNA for the CDR3 is TGTGCCAGCAGCTTCAGCGGGGGCGACTATGGCTACACCTTC.

This chain joins TRBV4-3 and TRBJ2-7, with 8 bases fitting TRBD1. J lost 2 bases, V lost 4 bases, and 7 bases had no gene match. The V gene's germline CDR1 is LGHNA and CDR2 YSLEER. The CDR3 loop spans 15 amino acids. The CDR3 protein is CASSPSGQGPYEQYF. The DNA for the CDR3 is TGCGCCAGCAGCCCTTCCGGACAGGGTCCCTACGAGCAGTACTTC.

This clone appeared once. V usage is TRBV18 and J usage is TRBJ2-3; 8 bases line up with TRBD2. This CDR3 has 15 amino acids. Losses at the gene ends were 0 bases for V and 4 bases for J; bases not matched to a gene: 3. Germline loops: CDR1 KGHSH, CDR2 LQKENI. This chain's CDR3 is CASSPPSSGSDTQYF. The CDR3 bases are TGTGCCAGCTCACCACCGTCTAGCGGGTCAGATACGCAGTATTTT.

The V and J genes are TRBV9 and TRBJ2-7, with D perhaps matching TRBD1 (6 bases). Per the germline V gene, CDR1 is SGDLS and CDR2 is YYNGEE. The V and J ends lost 0 bases and 3 bases respectively, with 10 bases between them. This CDR3 has 14 residues. This CDR3 is CASSVAGAGYEQYF. The CDR3 DNA follows: TGTGCCAGCAGCGTAGCAGGGGCAGGCTACGAGCAGTACTTC.

V usage is TRBV7-8 and J usage is TRBJ1-5; D ambiguous. This CDR3 region has 13 residues. CDR1 SGHVS and CDR2 FQNEAQ come from the germline V gene. V lost 5 bases and J lost 0, with 5 bases in between. The CDR3 spells CASSMDSNQPQHF. Here the CDR3 DNA reads TGTGCCAGCAGCATGGATAGCAATCAGCCCCAGCATTTT.

The V call is TRBV4-1, the J call TRBJ2-1; 9 nucleotides agree with TRBD2. After removal of 6 bases from V and 10 bases from J, the junction contained 4 bases not matched to a gene. Germline V CDR1 and CDR2: MGHRA, YSYEKL. The CDR3 extends over 12 amino acids. The CDR3 reads CASRSSGDEQFF. The CDR3 DNA reads as TGCGCCAGCAGGTCTAGCGGGGACGAGCAGTTCTTC.

The gene calls are TRBV7-8 and TRBJ2-6; TRBD2 matches at 16 bases. Germline loops: CDR1 SGHVS, CDR2 FQNEAQ. The CDR3 has 19 amino acids. The V segment lost 5 bases and the J segment 4 bases; nucleotides outside the gene matches: 8. CDR3 in amino acids: CASSQGLAGGPGGANVLTF. The CDR3 bases are TGTGCCAGCAGCCAGGGACTAGCGGGAGGGCCGGGCGGGGCCAACGTCCTGACTTTC.

The V and J genes are TRBV5-4 and TRBJ2-7; tentatively, D is TRBD1 (6 bases). V lost 4 bases, J lost 3 bases, and 14 bases lay in between. The CDR3 contains 14 residues. The germline V gene encodes CDR1 SGHNT and CDR2 YYREEE (reference sequence). The chain's CDR3 is CASSESQGYYEQYF. CDR3 coding DNA: TGTGCCAGCAGCGAATCACAGGGTTACTACGAGCAGTACTTC.

This chain joins TRBV5-1 and TRBJ2-5, with D hard to call. The V end lost 1 base, the J end lost 4 bases, and 11 bases lay between the germline ends. The CDR3 sequence is 14 residues long. Germline CDR1 SGHRS, CDR2 YFSETQ. For the CDR3, the DNA is TGCGCCAGCAGCTTGTCTAGTATTGGAGAGACCCAGTACTTC. This encodes CASSLSSIGETQYF. The whole variable domain, filled in from reference TRBV5-1 and TRBJ2-5, reads KAGVTQTPRYLIKTRGQQVTLSCSPISGHRSVSWYQQTPGQGLQFLFEYFSETQRNKGNFPGRFSGRQFSNSRSEMNVSTLELGDSALYLCASSLSSIGETQYFGPGTRLLVL.

CDR3 DNA sequence: TGTGCCAGCAGCTTTAGGGAATGGAGGGGGACTGAAGCTTTCTTT. Translation gives CASSFREWRGTEAFF. The V gene is TRBV7-2, the J gene TRBJ1-1; weak D call: TRBD1 (6 bases). Between the trimmed V and J ends, which lost 3 bases and 5 bases, there was a span of 16 bases. The germline CDR1 and CDR2 sequences are SGHTA and FQGNSA. This CDR3 region has 15 residues. Looking up the rest from reference TRBV7-2 and TRBJ1-1 gives the full variable domain: GAGVSQSPSNKVTEKGKDVELRCDPISGHTALYWYRQSLGQGLEFLIYFQGNSAPDKSGLPSDRFSAERTGGSVSTLTIQRTQQEDSAVYLCASSFREWRGTEAFFGQGTRLTVV.

The rearrangement uses TRBV19 and TRBJ2-1; no clear D gene. From germline, CDR1 is LNHDA and CDR2 SQIVND (reference sequence). This CDR3 spans 13 amino acids. V was clipped by 1 base and J by 4 bases, with 5 bases between them. CDR3 region: CASSIGNYNEQFF. The CDR3 nucleotides are TGTGCCAGTAGTATAGGGAATTACAATGAGCAGTTCTTC.

The chain carries TRBV5-5 and TRBJ2-2, with a possible D match to TRBD1 (5 bases). V lost 9 bases and J lost 4, with 16 bases in between. The germline gives CDR1 SGHKS, CDR2 YYEKEE (reference sequence). This CDR3 is 14 amino acids long. The CDR3 sequence is CATEQVPGTGELFF. CDR3 in DNA: TGTGCCACAGAACAGGTCCCGGGCACCGGGGAGCTGTTTTTT.

CDR3 protein: CASSSTGGGYEQYF. As DNA, the CDR3 is TGTGCCAGCAGCTCGACAGGGGGCGGGTACGAGCAGTACTTC. This chain uses TRBV11-2 with TRBJ2-7, with 10 bases fitting TRBD1. Trimming removed 4 bases from V and 4 bases from J; junction bases left unmatched: 4. The germline gives CDR1 SGHAT, CDR2 FQNNGV. The CDR3 is 14 amino acids.

The V and J genes are TRBV7-2 and TRBJ2-3, with D unclear. Trimming cost V 0 bases and J 3 bases, with 10 bases left between them. Germline-derived CDR1 and CDR2 are SGHTA and FQGNSA. The CDR3 is 15 amino acids. CDR3 bases: TGTGCCAGCAGCTTAGCGATGCCACCAACAGATACGCAGTATTTT. Protein: CASSLAMPPTDTQYF.

The gene calls are TRBV18 and TRBJ2-1; the match to TRBD2 covers 7 bases. J lost 5 bases, V lost 3 bases, and 7 bases had no gene match. The V gene's germline CDR1 is KGHSH and CDR2 LQKENI. This CDR3 spans 15 amino acids. Here the CDR3 DNA reads TGTGCCAGCTCACCTCGGACTAGTACGGACAATGAGCAGTTCTTC. Protein sequence: CASSPRTSTDNEQFF.